This TCR beta chain is drawn from a study of T-cell reconstitution after alpha-beta-depleted transplantation in children. General study results and limits: About two months after transplant, alpha-beta T cells reportedly came from several hundred expanded graft clones. Diversity and T-cell counts at one year after transplant derived mostly from new T cells.

Unique molecular identifiers were used to barcode this TCRbeta library. Using its own MiXCR run on the PCR reads, TCRdb lists one record per CDR3 protein. The sample shows hundreds of thousands of distinct CDR3 sequences, roughly a tenth of them seen only once. A word on this clonotype: Its antigen is as yet unknown. The junction departs from the called germline gene at one end, perhaps through a read error.

Germline V gene sequence: CDR1 SGHVS, CDR2 FQNEAQ. The length of the CDR3 is 16 residues. The source is a child less than two years old with acute myeloid leukemia, due to receive a stem cell transplant. J is TRBJ2-1 and V is TRBV7-8, with a weak D call TRBD1 (6 bases). Sequenced material: PBMCs, taken before TCRalphabeta/CD19-depleted stem cell transplant. The CDR3 nucleotides are TGTGCCGGCAGCTCGCCCCGGGACACCAGAAACAATGAGCAGTTCTTC. Translated: CAGSSPRDTRNNEQFF.